This TCR beta chain was found in a study of CD8 T cells in ankylosing spondylitis (dated by TCRdb to about 2017). The study in broad terms: The study set out to find disease-linked TCR variants by profiling T cell receptor beta repertoires in ankylosing spondylitis patients and healthy donors. Peripheral blood was sampled, and synovial fluid was also collected from ankylosing spondylitis patients. The whole study cohort included over a hundred healthy donors and 20 to 25 ankylosing spondylitis patients. Study-wide conclusions, independent of this receptor: The disease-linked clones had a CD8+ phenotype and were found at relatively low frequencies in peripheral blood. A TCR beta motif made up of several highly homologous amino acid variants appeared to be characteristic of blood from ankylosing spondylitis patients. Significant enrichment of the disease-linked clones was reported in matched synovial fluid samples from ankylosing spondylitis patients. Some motif variants were previously reported in synovial fluid and blood of reactive arthritis patients, suggesting common disease-initiation mechanisms.

Concerning this clonotype: The antigen it binds to is not known. No much larger clone exists at a distance of one base, and base qualities are not known.

The sequencer listed for this sample is Illumina HiSeq 2500. Quantitative 5'-RACE with molecular barcodes was used to prepare TCR beta libraries. Per the source publication's procedure: To identify disease-linked TCR variants, a new computational method was used, one built on a probabilistic model of VDJ rearrangement. TCRdb's own reprocessing of the public reads used fastp at Q25 and MiXCR and kept productive beta chains. Under each unique CDR3 protein, matching rows form one entry showing the most common genes and DNA. It is TCRdb's table, rather than the study itself, that gives the V and J calls and clone size. This sample holds about 840,000 distinct CDR3 sequences; 12% were observed only once. The ten most abundant clones make up roughly 0.51% of the sample. The germline V gene (reference sequence) provides CDR1 SGHAT and CDR2 FQDESV. Between the V and J ends, shortened by 6 bases and 3 bases respectively, the junction contains 21 bases. The CDR3, from cysteine to phenylalanine, totals 17 residues. Only the CDR3 DNA stays, 51 bases, in frame from base 1.

The specimen was blood, either unsorted or a sorted T cell fraction (not recorded which). The V and J genes are TRBV11-1 and TRBJ2-1; perhaps TRBD1 is the D gene, with 6 bases matching. The receptor's source is a male donor with ankylosing spondylitis. The CDR3 here reads CASRGSGTPSHYNEQFF. The nucleotide sequence reads TGTGCCAGCAGGGGTTCCGGGACACCGAGCCACTACAATGAGCAGTTCTTC.